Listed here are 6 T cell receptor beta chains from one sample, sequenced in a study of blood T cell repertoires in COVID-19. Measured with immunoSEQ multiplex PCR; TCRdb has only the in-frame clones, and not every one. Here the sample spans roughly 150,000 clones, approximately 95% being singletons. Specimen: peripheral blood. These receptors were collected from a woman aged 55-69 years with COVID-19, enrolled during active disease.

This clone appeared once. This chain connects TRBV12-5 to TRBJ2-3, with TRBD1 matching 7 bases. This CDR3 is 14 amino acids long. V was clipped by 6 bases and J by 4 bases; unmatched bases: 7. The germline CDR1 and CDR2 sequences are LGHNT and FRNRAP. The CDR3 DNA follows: TGTGCTAGTGGAGACAGGGATCGAGCAGATACGCAGTATTTT. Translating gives CASGDRDRADTQYF.

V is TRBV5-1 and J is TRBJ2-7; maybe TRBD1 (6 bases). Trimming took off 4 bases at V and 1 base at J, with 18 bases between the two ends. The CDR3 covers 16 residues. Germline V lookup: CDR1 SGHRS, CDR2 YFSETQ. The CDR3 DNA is TGCGCCAGCAGCCTCCTGCCGGGACAACAATCCTACGAGCAGTACTTC. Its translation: CASSLLPGQQSYEQYF.

CDR3 sequence (DNA): TGTGCCAGTAGTATTAATGATGAGGAAAACTATGGCTACACCTTC. This codes for CASSINDEENYGYTF. The chain is built from TRBV19 and TRBJ1-2; D call uncertain. This CDR3 contains 15 residues. Germline assignment: CDR1 LNHDA and CDR2 SQIVND (reference sequence). Trimming stripped 3 bases from V and 2 bases from J, with 13 bases between.

CDR3 loop: CASSTTENTEAFF. The CDR3 DNA reads TGTGCCAGCTCCACGACAGAGAACACTGAAGCTTTCTTT. The V and J genes are TRBV18 and TRBJ1-1; TRBD1 might be the D (5 bases). CDR1 KGHSH and CDR2 LQKENI come from the germline V gene. This CDR3 region has 13 residues. V was trimmed by 6 bases and J by 1 base, leaving 9 bases between them. Full variable domain (remainder filled in from reference TRBV18 and TRBJ1-1): NAGVMQNPRHLVRRRGQEARLRCSPMKGHSHVYWYRQLPEEGLKFMVYLQKENIIDESGMPKERFSAEFPKEGPSILRIQQVVRGDSAAYFCASSTTENTEAFFGQGTRLTVV.

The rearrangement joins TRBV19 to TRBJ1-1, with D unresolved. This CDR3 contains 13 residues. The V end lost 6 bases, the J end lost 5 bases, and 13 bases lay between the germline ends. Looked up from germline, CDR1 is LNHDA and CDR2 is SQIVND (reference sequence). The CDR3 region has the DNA TGTGCCAGTAGGGACCCCGCGGGGACTGAAGCTTTCTTT. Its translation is CASRDPAGTEAFF.

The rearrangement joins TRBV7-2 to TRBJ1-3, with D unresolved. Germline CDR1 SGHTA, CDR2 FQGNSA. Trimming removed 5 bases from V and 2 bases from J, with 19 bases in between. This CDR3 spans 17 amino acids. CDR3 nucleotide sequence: TGTGCCAGCAGCAACCGGAGAAATAGGGAGCCTGGAAACACCATATATTTT. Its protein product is CASSNRRNREPGNTIYF.